These 25 T cell receptor beta chains share one sample of origin, sequenced in a study of OX40 agonist ivuxolimab in advanced cancers. Sequencing was performed with immunoSEQ multiplex PCR; in TCRdb, only in-frame clones are kept and a portion is missing. Of around 6,600 clones in the sample, approximately 70% are singletons; the top ten hold about three fifths. This specimen consisted of CD4+ or CD8+ T cells sorted from blood, obtained in a trial of the OX40 agonist ivuxolimab. The source is an adult with an advanced solid tumor such as melanoma, head and neck, liver or kidney cancer.

The CDR3 DNA reads TGCGCCAGCAGCCAAGATAGGTATCATGATGAAAAACTGTTTTTT. This translates into CASSQDRYHDEKLFF. The genes are TRBV4-3 and TRBJ1-4; D uncertain. The germline V gene has CDR1 LGHNA and CDR2 YSLEER. V lost 0 bases and J lost 6, with 11 bases in between. This CDR3 spans 15 amino acids.

This rearrangement joins TRBV7-7 to TRBJ2-3; D is ambiguous. Germline CDR1 and CDR2: SSHAT and FNYEAQ (reference sequence). Trimming left V 3 bases short and J 5 bases short, with 9 bases between. CDR3 length equals 13 residues. CDR3 region: CASSLKVGDTQYF. CDR3 sequence (DNA): TGTGCCAGCAGCTTGAAGGTTGGAGATACGCAGTATTTT.

This clone was detected a few times. The chain carries TRBV11-2 and TRBJ2-5; the match to TRBD2 covers 9 bases. The germline gives CDR1 SGHAT, CDR2 FQNNGV. The CDR3 spans 14 residues. The V and J ends lost 10 bases and 2 bases, in that order; junction bases with no gene match: 8. CDR3 sequence reads: CATGRLAEQETQYF. The CDR3 DNA is TGTGCCACGGGGCGACTAGCGGAGCAAGAGACCCAGTACTTC.

The rearrangement links TRBV14 to TRBJ1-2; 11 bases are a match to TRBD1. After removal of 0 bases from V and 4 bases from J, the junction contained 7 bases not matched to a gene. The CDR3 is 17 residues long. CDR1 is SGHDN and CDR2 is FVKESK in the germline V gene. CDR3 region: CASSQDVRTGGIYGYTF. The CDR3 DNA follows: TGTGCCAGCAGCCAAGATGTGAGGACAGGGGGCATCTATGGCTACACCTTC.

A single count supports this clone. The CDR3 loop is CASSFAGRTYEQYF. The CDR3 DNA sequence: TGTGCCAGCAGTTTCGCAGGGAGGACCTACGAGCAGTACTTC. The chain links TRBV28 to TRBJ2-7; the D gene is possibly TRBD2 (6 bases). Germline-derived CDR1 and CDR2 are MDHEN and SYDVKM. The CDR3 loop spans 14 amino acids. Trimming left V 3 bases short and J 2 bases short, with 11 bases between.

The rearrangement uses TRBV7-8 and TRBJ2-3, with 7 positions matching TRBD1. After removal of 5 bases from V and 0 bases from J, the junction contained 11 bases not matched to a gene. CDR3 length equals 17 residues. Germline V gives CDR1 SGHVS, CDR2 FQNEAQ. The CDR3 DNA follows: TGTGCCAGCAGCCAGGGACAGATACTAACTAGCACAGATACGCAGTATTTT. The encoded protein is CASSQGQILTSTDTQYF.

J is TRBJ2-7 and V is TRBV12-1; TRBD1, the D gene given by the table, was not confirmed from the DNA. TRBV12-1 is described as a pseudogene. This CDR3 is built from 11 residues. The CDR3 region is CASSLGQGGYF. In DNA form, the CDR3 reads TGTGCCAGCAGCCTGGGACAGGGAGGGTACTTC.

This clone was seen a few times. The chain has TRBV9 and TRBJ1-2, with TRBD1 identical over 8 bases. The J segment lost 4 bases and the V segment lost 0 bases, leaving 5 bases of the junction unmatched. The germline gives CDR1 SGDLS, CDR2 YYNGEE. The CDR3 extends over 15 amino acids. The CDR3 DNA reads TGTGCCAGCAGCGTAGATCAGGGGGCAATCTATGGCTACACCTTC. Protein sequence: CASSVDQGAIYGYTF.

The genes are TRBV4-1 and TRBJ1-1; weak D call: TRBD1 (5 bases). CDR1 is MGHRA, CDR2 YSYEKL, per germline. The CDR3 consists of 15 residues. V gave up 1 base and J gave up 4 bases, with 13 bases separating them. In DNA form, the CDR3 reads TGCGCCAGCAGCCAAGTATCCGGGACGTCCACTGAAGCTTTCTTT. Its protein is CASSQVSGTSTEAFF.

This clone was seen a few times. This chain connects TRBV27 to TRBJ2-7; D gene unclear. Germline loops: CDR1 MNHEY, CDR2 SMNVEV (reference sequence). The CDR3 runs to 13 residues. Deletions cut 2 bases from V and 3 bases from J, with 8 bases between. Here the CDR3 reads CASSLAPYYEQYF. DNA for the CDR3: TGTGCCAGCAGTTTAGCCCCCTACTACGAGCAGTACTTC.

The chain links TRBV19 to TRBJ2-3, with unresolved D. V lost 0 bases and J lost 4, with 23 bases in between. Per germline, CDR1 LNHDA and CDR2 SQIVND (reference sequence). The length of the CDR3 is 19 residues. CDR3 sequence: CASSIDSPTGGGWADTQYF. The CDR3, as DNA: TGTGCCAGTAGTATAGATTCCCCCACGGGCGGCGGTTGGGCAGATACGCAGTATTTT.

The chain is built from TRBV21-1 and TRBJ2-1; the table's D call TRBD1 went unverified against the DNA. TRBV21-1 is a pseudogene. This CDR3 comprises 18 residues. The CDR3 region is CASSKGVGGSSIYNEQFF. The CDR3 DNA sequence: TGTGCCAGCAGCAAAGGAGTAGGGGGCTCTTCCATCTACAATGAGCAGTTCTTC.

The chain links TRBV14 to TRBJ1-2; 9 nucleotides line up with TRBD1. J lost 0 bases, V lost 3 bases, and 2 bases had no gene match. This CDR3 comprises 15 residues. Germline V lookup: CDR1 SGHDN, CDR2 FVKESK. CDR3 loop: CASSQTGGANYGYTF. The CDR3, as DNA: TGTGCCAGCAGCCAGACAGGGGGAGCTAACTATGGCTACACCTTC. The complete variable domain, with remaining parts taken from reference TRBV14 and TRBJ1-2, reads EAGVTQFPSHSVIEKGQTVTLRCDPISGHDNLYWYRRVMGKEIKFLLHFVKESKQDESGMPNNRFLAERTGGTYSTLKVQPAELEDSGVYFCASSQTGGANYGYTFGSGTRLTVV.

The chain couples TRBV6-1 to TRBJ2-2; TRBD2 is a possible D gene (5 bases). This CDR3 region has 17 residues. Trimming pared 0 bases from V and 0 bases from J, leaving 11 bases between. The germline gives CDR1 MNHNS, CDR2 SASEGT. CDR3 in amino acids: CASSEAEGWANTGELFF. Here the CDR3 DNA reads TGTGCCAGCAGTGAAGCAGAGGGTTGGGCGAACACCGGGGAGCTGTTTTTT.

The V gene is TRBV7-9, the J gene TRBJ2-3; the match to TRBD2 covers 7 bases. After removal of 1 base from V and 4 bases from J, the junction contained 5 bases not matched to a gene. CDR1 and CDR2 from the germline V gene are SEHNR and FQNEAQ (reference sequence). The CDR3 is 15 residues long. CDR3 protein: CASSLEERDSDTQYF. The CDR3 DNA reads as TGTGCCAGCAGCTTAGAGGAGCGGGATTCAGATACGCAGTATTTT.

The V gene is TRBV19, the J gene TRBJ1-5; D might be TRBD1 (5 bases). This CDR3 spans 13 amino acids. Looked up from germline, CDR1 is LNHDA and CDR2 is SQIVND (reference sequence). V lost 8 bases and J 5 bases, leaving 13 bases between the germline ends. CDR3 loop: CASSTEDHQPQHF. The CDR3 region has the DNA TGTGCCAGTTCGACAGAGGACCATCAGCCCCAGCATTTT. Full variable domain (remainder filled in from reference TRBV19 and TRBJ1-5): DGGITQSPKYLFRKEGQNVTLSCEQNLNHDAMYWYRQDPGQGLRLIYYSQIVNDFQKGDIAEGYSVSREKKESFPLTVTSAQKNPTAFYLCASSTEDHQPQHFGDGTRLSIL.

This clone was counted only a few times. The rearrangement joins TRBV7-9 to TRBJ2-5; 7 nucleotides match TRBD2. CDR3 length: 14 amino acids. V was pared by 3 bases and J by 1 base, with 2 bases of the junction left unmatched. The germline CDR1 and CDR2 sequences are SEHNR and FQNEAQ (reference sequence). The CDR3 bases are TGTGCCAGCAGCTTTGCGGGAGCCCAAGAGACCCAGTACTTC. Translating gives CASSFAGAQETQYF.

V gene TRBV7-9 combines with J gene TRBJ2-7, with a possible D match to TRBD1 (6 bases). Germline assignment: CDR1 SEHNR and CDR2 FQNEAQ (reference sequence). The CDR3 is 13 amino acids. V lost 5 bases and J 2 bases, leaving 10 bases between the germline ends. The CDR3 here is CASSLTGPYEQYF. The CDR3 nucleotides read TGTGCCAGCAGCCTGACAGGACCCTACGAGCAGTACTTC.

This clone was picked up a small number of times. V is TRBV10-3 and J is TRBJ2-3; 10 bases match TRBD2. The CDR3 is made up of 18 amino acids. CDR1 ENHRY and CDR2 SYGVKD come from the germline V gene. The V and J ends lost 0 bases and 3 bases, in that order; junction bases with no gene match: 9. The CDR3 DNA follows: TGTGCCATCAGTGAGTCGATGGTAGCGGGGGGTGTAACAGATACGCAGTATTTT. Translated: CAISESMVAGGVTDTQYF.

V is TRBV27 and J is TRBJ2-3, with 7 bases fitting TRBD1. There are 15 residues in the CDR3. Germline lookup yields CDR1 MNHEY and CDR2 SMNVEV (reference sequence). The junction had 5 bases not matched to a gene; V was cut back by 5 bases and J by 0 bases. CDR3 region: CASSPGTASTDTQYF. The CDR3 DNA is TGTGCCAGCAGTCCCGGGACAGCTAGCACAGATACGCAGTATTTT.

The chain recombines TRBV6-5 with TRBJ1-2; D is possibly TRBD1 (6 bases). Germline V gene data show CDR1 as MNHEY and CDR2 as SVGAGI. Trimming took 5 bases from V and 7 from J, leaving 14 bases between them. The CDR3 is 13 residues long. CDR3 nucleotide sequence: TGTGCCAGCAGTCTCGGGGGGGCTCCTGGCTACACCTTC. It yields the protein CASSLGGAPGYTF.

CDR3 in DNA: TGTGCCAGCAGCCCCCAAGGGAGCGGGATTATGTCAGATACGCAGTATTTT. It translates to CASSPQGSGIMSDTQYF. The chain employs TRBV7-9 and TRBJ2-3; 7 positions match TRBD2. V dropped 5 bases and J dropped 4; count of bases not matched to a gene: 15. The CDR3 has 17 residues. CDR1 and CDR2 (germline): SEHNR, FQNEAQ (reference sequence).

As for this clone: At one end, the junction sequence differs from germline, possibly due to a read error. The sample holds other DNA sequences that translate to the same CDR3. CDR3: CASSVGRGGYEQYF. CDR3 DNA sequence: TGTGCTAGCAGCGTAGGCCGGGGCGGATACGAGCAGTACTTC. The V and J genes are TRBV9 and TRBJ2-7, with D perhaps matching TRBD1 or TRBD2 (5 bases each). This CDR3 comprises 14 residues. Germline CDR1 reads SGDLS; CDR2 reads YYNGEE.

The chain links TRBV29-1 to TRBJ1-1, with 9 bases identical to TRBD1. The CDR3 runs to 12 residues. The germline gives CDR1 SQVTM, CDR2 ANQGSEA. V lost 6 bases, J lost 4 bases, and 3 bases stayed unmatched. The CDR3: CSVMTGGTEAFF. The CDR3 DNA follows: TGCAGCGTGATGACAGGGGGCACTGAAGCTTTCTTT. Complete variable domain (other parts from reference TRBV29-1 and TRBJ1-1): SAVISQKPSRDICQRGTSLTIQCQVDSQVTMMFWYRQQPGQSLTLIATANQGSEATYESGFVIDKFPISRPNLTFSTLTVSNMSPEDSSIYLCSVMTGGTEAFFGQGTRLTVV.

The chain is built from TRBV7-8 and TRBJ2-7, with a weak D call TRBD2 (7 bases). Germline CDR1 and CDR2: SGHVS and FQNEAQ. V dropped 2 bases and J dropped 1 base, with 15 bases sitting between them. This CDR3 comprises 16 residues. The DNA of the CDR3 is TGTGCCAGCAGCTTACGAAGGGGGGGGCAGTCCTACGAGCAGTACTTC. It codes for CASSLRRGGQSYEQYF.